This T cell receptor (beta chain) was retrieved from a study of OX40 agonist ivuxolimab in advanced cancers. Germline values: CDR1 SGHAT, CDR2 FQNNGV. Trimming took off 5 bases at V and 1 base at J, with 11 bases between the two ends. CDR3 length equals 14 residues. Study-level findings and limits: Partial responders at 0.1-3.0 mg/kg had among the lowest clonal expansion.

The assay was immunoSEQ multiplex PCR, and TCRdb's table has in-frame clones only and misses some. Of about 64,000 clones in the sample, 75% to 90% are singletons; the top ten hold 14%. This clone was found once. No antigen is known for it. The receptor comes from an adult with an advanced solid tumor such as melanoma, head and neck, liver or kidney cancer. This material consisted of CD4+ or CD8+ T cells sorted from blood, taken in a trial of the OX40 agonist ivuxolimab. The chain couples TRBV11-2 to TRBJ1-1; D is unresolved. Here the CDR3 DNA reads TGTGCCAGCAGCCCGACTGAGGGGAACACTGAAGCTTTCTTT. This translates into CASSPTEGNTEAFF.